Listed below are T cell receptor beta chains from one sample, sequenced in a study of T cell responses to AZD1222 COVID-19 vaccine. The repertoire was sequenced with immunoSEQ multiplex PCR; TCRdb's copy has only in-frame clones and lacks some. This sample has 120,000 to 150,000 clones, with roughly nine tenths found just once. The source was peripheral blood, collected on day 0 of AZD1222 vaccination. The source is an adult in good health. CDR3s include the opening cysteine and the closing phenylalanine or tryptophan. D genes are given only for firm matches. Where a row states a size, it is once, few, many or the class of an expanded clone; other rows omit it.

j_gene | abundance | v_gene | d_gene | CDR3aa | CDR3nt
TRBJ1-1 | NA | TRBV19 | NA | CASMSGLNTEAFF | TGTGCCAGTATGTCAGGCCTGAACACTGAAGCTTTCTTT
TRBJ1-6 | NA | TRBV6-6 | NA | CASSRWDNYNSPLHF | TGTGCCAGCAGTAGATGGGACAACTATAATTCACCCCTCCACTTT
TRBJ2-1 | NA | TRBV3-1/TRBV3-2 | NA | CASSALASNEQFF | TGTGCCAGCAGCGCATTGGCGAGTAATGAGCAGTTCTTC
TRBJ2-7 | NA | TRBV5-1 | TRBD2 | CASSFLAGDREQYF | TGCGCCAGCAGCTTCCTAGCGGGAGACCGCGAGCAGTACTTC
TRBJ2-7 | NA | TRBV7-3 | TRBD2 | CASSLNGGYSYEQYF | TGTGCCAGCAGCTTAAACGGGGGGTACTCCTACGAGCAGTACTTC
TRBJ1-5 | NA | TRBV19 | NA | CASSSGVITQHF | TGTGCCAGTAGTTCCGGGGTCATAACCCAGCATTTT
TRBJ1-2 | NA | TRBV6-5 | TRBD1 | CASTPDRGREYGYTF | TGTGCCAGCACCCCGGACAGGGGGCGCGAATATGGCTACACCTTC
TRBJ2-2 | NA | TRBV7-8 | NA | CASSLADTGELFF | TGTGCCAGCAGCTTAGCGGACACCGGGGAGCTGTTTTTT
TRBJ2-7 | NA | TRBV2 | TRBD1 | CASSPKGTGTGRYEQYF | TGTGCCAGCAGTCCAAAAGGAACCGGGACAGGGAGGTACGAGCAGTACTTC
TRBJ2-2 | NA | TRBV10-3 | NA | CAIKDSYTGELFF | TGTGCCATAAAGGACTCCTACACCGGGGAGCTGTTTTTT
TRBJ2-7 | NA | TRBV24-1 | NA | CATSDLPRRSSYEQYF | TGTGCCACCAGTGATTTGCCACGAAGGAGCTCCTACGAGCAGTACTTC
TRBJ1-3 | NA | TRBV30 | NA | CAWMVGAGNTIYF | TGTGCCTGGATGGTGGGGGCCGGAAACACCATATATTTT
TRBJ1-2 | NA | TRBV19 | NA | CASSPATDYGYTF | TGTGCCAGTAGTCCGGCCACGGACTATGGCTACACCTTC
TRBJ2-1 | NA | TRBV3-1/TRBV3-2 | TRBD2 | CASSQASGRVEQFF | TGTGCCAGCAGCCAAGCTAGCGGGAGGGTTGAGCAGTTCTTC
TRBJ1-2 | NA | TRBV7-8 | NA | CASRPYRDWRSGYTF | TGTGCCAGCAGACCTTACCGGGACTGGCGATCGGGGTACACCTTC
TRBJ1-5 | once | TRBV19 | TRBD1 | CASSMLDRAHQPQHF | TGTGCCAGTAGTATGTTGGACAGGGCCCATCAGCCCCAGCATTTT
TRBJ2-2 | NA | TRBV7-3 | NA | CASSQNGPNTGELFF | TGTGCCAGCAGCCAAAACGGGCCGAACACCGGGGAGCTGTTTTTT
TRBJ1-3 | NA | TRBV19 | NA | CASSARVLSGNTIYF | TGTGCCAGTAGCGCCAGAGTACTCAGTGGAAACACCATATATTTT
TRBJ2-1 | NA | TRBV5-1 | NA | CASSLEPQGYSYNEQFF | TGCGCCAGCAGCTTGGAACCCCAGGGGTACTCCTACAATGAGCAGTTCTTC
TRBJ1-3 | NA | TRBV2 | NA | CASITGSISGNTIYF | TGTGCCAGTATTACAGGGTCGATCTCTGGAAACACCATATATTTT
TRBJ1-3 | NA | TRBV6-5 | TRBD1 | CASTGQGARGNTIYF | TGTGCCAGCACGGGACAGGGGGCAAGGGGAAACACCATATATTTT
TRBJ1-2 | NA | TRBV7-2 | NA | CASSLLNYGYTF | TGTGCCAGCAGCTTATTGAACTATGGCTACACCTTC
TRBJ1-2 | NA | TRBV2 | TRBD1 | CASRNAGGAGYTF | TGTGCCAGCAGAAACGCAGGGGGCGCTGGCTACACCTTC
TRBJ1-2 | once | TRBV19 | NA | CASLTPSNYGYTF | TGTGCCAGTCTCACACCTTCTAACTATGGCTACACCTTC
TRBJ1-5 | NA | TRBV6-5 | TRBD1 | CASRLNQGANQPQHF | TGTGCCAGCAGACTTAACCAGGGGGCTAATCAGCCCCAGCATTTT
TRBJ2-7 | NA | TRBV3-1/TRBV3-2 | TRBD2 | CASSQGPGTKTYEQYF | TGTGCCAGCAGCCAAGGGCCCGGGACTAAGACCTACGAGCAGTACTTC
TRBJ1-2 | NA | TRBV19 | NA | CASTQGGSLGYTF | TGTGCCAGTACCCAGGGCGGCTCATTAGGCTACACCTTC
TRBJ1-2 | NA | TRBV29-1 | NA | CSVDGRGGYTF | TGCAGCGTTGACGGGAGGGGTGGCTACACCTTC
TRBJ1-5 | NA | TRBV7-9 | NA | CASSLGGINQPQHF | TGTGCCAGCAGCTTAGGGGGGATAAATCAGCCCCAGCATTTT
TRBJ2-1 | once | TRBV6-4 | NA | CASSDSGGLNEQFF | TGTGCCAGCAGTGACTCGGGGGGGCTCAATGAGCAGTTCTTC
TRBJ2-5 | NA | TRBV7-6 | TRBD2 | CASDDRLAGFEETQYF | TGTGCCAGTGACGACCGACTAGCGGGTTTTGAAGAGACCCAGTACTTC
TRBJ1-1 | once | TRBV6-5 | NA | CASSRQEEAFF | TGTGCCAGCAGTAGACAGGAAGAAGCTTTCTTT
TRBJ2-4 | NA | TRBV30 | TRBD2 | CAWSGGLAGENIQYF | TGTGCCTGGAGTGGGGGACTAGCGGGGGAAAACATTCAGTACTTC
TRBJ1-2 | NA | TRBV5-4 | TRBD1 | CASSPGTGPGYGYTF | TGTGCCAGCAGCCCGGGGACAGGCCCTGGCTATGGCTACACCTTC
TRBJ1-4 | NA | TRBV30 | NA | CAGGGQLNEKLFF | TGTGCCGGGGGCGGCCAGCTTAATGAAAAACTGTTTTTT
TRBJ1-4 | NA | TRBV3-1/TRBV3-2 | NA | CASSQDQGEGEKLFF | TGTGCCAGCAGCCAAGATCAAGGGGAAGGCGAAAAACTGTTTTTT
TRBJ2-1 | NA | TRBV7-9 | TRBD2 | CASSSSGVGPNEQFF | TGTGCCAGCAGCTCTAGCGGGGTCGGGCCCAATGAGCAGTTCTTC
TRBJ1-5 | NA | TRBV30 | TRBD1 | CAWRGTGRSYSNQPQHF | TGTGCCTGGAGGGGGACAGGGCGATCTTATAGCAATCAGCCCCAGCATTTT
TRBJ2-7 | NA | TRBV9 | NA | CASSEKDRPYEQYF | TGTGCCAGCAGCGAGAAAGACAGACCCTACGAGCAGTACTTC